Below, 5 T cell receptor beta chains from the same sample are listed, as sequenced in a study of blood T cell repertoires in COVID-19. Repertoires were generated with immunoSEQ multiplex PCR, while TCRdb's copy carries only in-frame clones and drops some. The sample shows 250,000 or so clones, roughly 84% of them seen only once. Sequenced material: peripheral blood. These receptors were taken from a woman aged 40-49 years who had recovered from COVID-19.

As DNA, the CDR3 is TGTGCCAGCAGTTTTGAGGGCGATAGCAATCAGCCCCAGCATTTT. Residues: CASSFEGDSNQPQHF. The chain combines TRBV28 with TRBJ1-5; D is uncertain. CDR1 is MDHEN and CDR2 is SYDVKM in the germline V gene. Trimming stripped 3 bases from V and 0 bases from J, with 9 bases between. CDR3 length: 15 residues.

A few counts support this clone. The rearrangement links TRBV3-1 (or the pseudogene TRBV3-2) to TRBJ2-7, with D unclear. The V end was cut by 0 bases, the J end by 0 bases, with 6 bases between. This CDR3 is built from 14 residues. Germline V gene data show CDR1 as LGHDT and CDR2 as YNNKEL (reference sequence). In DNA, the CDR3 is TGTGCCAGCAGCCAAGACGACACCTCCTACGAGCAGTACTTC. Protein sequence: CASSQDDTSYEQYF.

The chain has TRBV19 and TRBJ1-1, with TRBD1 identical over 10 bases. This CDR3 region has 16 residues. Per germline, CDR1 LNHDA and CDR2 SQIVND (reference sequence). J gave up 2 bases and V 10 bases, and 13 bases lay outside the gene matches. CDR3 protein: CATERGTGDGNTEAFF. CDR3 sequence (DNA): TGTGCCACCGAAAGAGGGACAGGGGATGGTAACACTGAAGCTTTCTTT. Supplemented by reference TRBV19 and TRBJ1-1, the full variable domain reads DGGITQSPKYLFRKEGQNVTLSCEQNLNHDAMYWYRQDPGQGLRLIYYSQIVNDFQKGDIAEGYSVSREKKESFPLTVTSAQKNPTAFYLCATERGTGDGNTEAFFGQGTRLTVV.

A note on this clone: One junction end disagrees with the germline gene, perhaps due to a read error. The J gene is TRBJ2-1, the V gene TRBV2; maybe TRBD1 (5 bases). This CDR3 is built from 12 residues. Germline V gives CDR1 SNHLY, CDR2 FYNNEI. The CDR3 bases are TGTGCCAGCAGCAACTTGGACAAAGAGCAGTTCTTC. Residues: CASSNLDKEQFF. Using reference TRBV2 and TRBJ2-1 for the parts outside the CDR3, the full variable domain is EPEVTQTPSHQVTQMGQEVILRCVPISNHLYFYWYRQILGQKVEFLVSFYNNEISEKSEIFDDQFSVERPDGSNFTLKIRSTKLEDSAMYFCASSNLDKEQFFGPGTRLTVL.

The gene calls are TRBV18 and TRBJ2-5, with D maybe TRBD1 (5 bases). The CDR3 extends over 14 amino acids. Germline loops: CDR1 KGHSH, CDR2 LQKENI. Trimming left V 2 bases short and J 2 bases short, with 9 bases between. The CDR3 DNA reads TGTGCCAGCTCACCAATAGGGGATCAAGAGACCCAGTACTTC. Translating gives CASSPIGDQETQYF.